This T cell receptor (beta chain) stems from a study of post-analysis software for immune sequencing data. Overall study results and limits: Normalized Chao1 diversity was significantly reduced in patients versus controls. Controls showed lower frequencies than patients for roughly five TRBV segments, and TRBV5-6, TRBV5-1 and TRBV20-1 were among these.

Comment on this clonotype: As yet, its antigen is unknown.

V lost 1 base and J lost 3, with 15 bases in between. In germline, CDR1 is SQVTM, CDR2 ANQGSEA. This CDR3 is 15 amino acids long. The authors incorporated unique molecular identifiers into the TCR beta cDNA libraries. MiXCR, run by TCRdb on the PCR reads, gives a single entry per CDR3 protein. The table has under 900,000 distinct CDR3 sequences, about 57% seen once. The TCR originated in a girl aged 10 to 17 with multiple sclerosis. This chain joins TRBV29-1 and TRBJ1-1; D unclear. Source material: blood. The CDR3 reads CSVEAFRAEYTEAFF. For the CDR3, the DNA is TGCAGCGTTGAAGCTTTCCGGGCGGAATACACTGAAGCTTTCTTT.